The T cell receptor beta chain described here comes from a study of T cell repertoires in cytomegalovirus infection. About the research overall: Based on public TCR beta signatures, there were indications of CMV infection and of a matching HLA type.

The CDR3 is 19 amino acids. Per germline, CDR1 KGHSH and CDR2 LQKENI. The ends were cut back, 3 bases at V and 0 bases at J, with 18 bases in the middle. As regards this clonotype: The antigen remains unidentified.

The study, taken as a whole, reports: The ex vivo response showed dominance by HLA-C-restricted CMV-specific TCR beta clonotypes.

Each CDR3 protein is one row after TCRdb ran MiXCR on the reads. The table includes under 300,000 distinct CDR3 sequences, around 12% detected once. The clonotype was recovered from a human donor in good health (CMV status not recorded). Some clones in this sample may be carry-over from other donors' samples. Source material: PBMCs. The chain couples TRBV18 to TRBJ2-6, with D possibly TRBD1 on 7 matching bases. The chain's CDR3 is CASSPSQGGKSSGANVLTF. The CDR3 nucleotides read TGTGCCAGCTCACCCTCCCAGGGGGGTAAAAGCTCTGGGGCCAACGTCCTGACTTTC.